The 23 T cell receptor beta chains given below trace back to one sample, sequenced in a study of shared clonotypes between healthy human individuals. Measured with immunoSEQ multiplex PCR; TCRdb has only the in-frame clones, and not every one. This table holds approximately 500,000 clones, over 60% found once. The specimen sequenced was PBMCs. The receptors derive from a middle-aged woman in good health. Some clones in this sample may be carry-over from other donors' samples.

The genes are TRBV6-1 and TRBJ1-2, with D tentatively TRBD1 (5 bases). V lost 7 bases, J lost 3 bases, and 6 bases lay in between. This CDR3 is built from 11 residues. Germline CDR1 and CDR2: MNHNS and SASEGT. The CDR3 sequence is CASTRDYGYTF. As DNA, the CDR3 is TGTGCCAGCACCAGGGACTATGGCTACACCTTC.

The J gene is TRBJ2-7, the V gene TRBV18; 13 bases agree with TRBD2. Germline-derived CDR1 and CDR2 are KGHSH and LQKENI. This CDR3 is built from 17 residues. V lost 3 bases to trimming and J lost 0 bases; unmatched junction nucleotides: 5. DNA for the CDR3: TGTGCCAGCTCACCGGGACTAGCGGGACCCAACTCCTACGAGCAGTACTTC. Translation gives CASSPGLAGPNSYEQYF.

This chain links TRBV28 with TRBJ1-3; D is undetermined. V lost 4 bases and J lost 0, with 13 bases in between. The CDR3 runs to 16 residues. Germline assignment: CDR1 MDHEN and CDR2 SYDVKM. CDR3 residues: CASSSQPLYSGNTIYF. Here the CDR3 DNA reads TGTGCCAGCAGTTCCCAGCCCCTCTACTCTGGAAACACCATATATTTT.

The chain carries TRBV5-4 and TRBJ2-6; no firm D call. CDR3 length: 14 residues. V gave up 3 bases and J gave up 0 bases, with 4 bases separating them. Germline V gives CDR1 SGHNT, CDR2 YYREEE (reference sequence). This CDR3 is CASSSTSGANVLTF. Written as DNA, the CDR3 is TGTGCCAGCAGCTCTACCTCTGGGGCCAACGTCCTGACTTTC. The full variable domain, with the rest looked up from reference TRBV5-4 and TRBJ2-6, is ETGVTQSPTHLIKTRGQQVTLRCSSQSGHNTVSWYQQALGQGPQFIFQYYREEENGRGNFPPRFSGLQFPNYSSELNVNALELDDSALYLCASSSTSGANVLTFGAGSRLTVL.

The chain's CDR3 is CASSLSGSYSYNEQFF. CDR3 DNA: TGTGCCAGCAGCTTAAGCGGCAGTTACTCCTACAATGAGCAGTTCTTC. The rearrangement joins TRBV7-2 to TRBJ2-1, with a tentative D call TRBD2 (5 bases). In germline, CDR1 is SGHTA, CDR2 FQGNSA. The ends were cut back, 2 bases at V and 0 bases at J, with 11 bases in the middle. This CDR3 is 16 amino acids long.

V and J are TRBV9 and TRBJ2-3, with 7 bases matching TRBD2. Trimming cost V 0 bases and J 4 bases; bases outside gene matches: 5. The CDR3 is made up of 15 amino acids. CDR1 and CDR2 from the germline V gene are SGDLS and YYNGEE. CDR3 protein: CASSVDGRRADTQYF. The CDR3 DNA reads TGTGCCAGCAGCGTAGACGGGAGGAGGGCAGATACGCAGTATTTT.

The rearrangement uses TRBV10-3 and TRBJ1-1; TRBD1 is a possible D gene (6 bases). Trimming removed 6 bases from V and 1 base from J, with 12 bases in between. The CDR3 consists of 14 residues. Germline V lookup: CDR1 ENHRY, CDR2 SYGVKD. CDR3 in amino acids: CAISPGQKNTEAFF. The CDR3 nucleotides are TGTGCCATCAGCCCCGGACAGAAGAACACTGAAGCTTTCTTT.

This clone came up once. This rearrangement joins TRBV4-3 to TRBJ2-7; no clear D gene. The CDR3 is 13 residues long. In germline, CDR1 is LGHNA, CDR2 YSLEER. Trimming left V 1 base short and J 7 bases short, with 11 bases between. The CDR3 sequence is CASSQGLKREQYF. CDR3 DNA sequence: TGCGCCAGCAGCCAAGGGCTCAAAAGGGAGCAGTACTTC.

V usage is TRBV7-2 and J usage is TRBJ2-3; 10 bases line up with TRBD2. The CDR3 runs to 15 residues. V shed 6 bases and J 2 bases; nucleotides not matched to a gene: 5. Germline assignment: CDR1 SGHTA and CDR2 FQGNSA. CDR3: CASRHGTSDTDTQYF. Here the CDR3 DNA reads TGTGCCAGCAGGCACGGGACTAGCGACACAGATACGCAGTATTTT.

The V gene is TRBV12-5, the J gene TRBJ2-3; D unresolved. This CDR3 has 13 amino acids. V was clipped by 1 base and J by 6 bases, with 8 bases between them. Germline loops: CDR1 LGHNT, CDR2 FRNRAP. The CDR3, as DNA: TGTGCTAGTGGTTTGGGGAGTTGGGATACGCAGTATTTT. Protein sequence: CASGLGSWDTQYF. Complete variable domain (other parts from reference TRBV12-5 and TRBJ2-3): DARVTQTPRHKVTEMGQEVTMRCQPILGHNTVFWYRQTMMQGLELLAYFRNRAPLDDSGMPKDRFSAEMPDATLATLKIQPSEPRDSAVYFCASGLGSWDTQYFGPGTRLTVL.

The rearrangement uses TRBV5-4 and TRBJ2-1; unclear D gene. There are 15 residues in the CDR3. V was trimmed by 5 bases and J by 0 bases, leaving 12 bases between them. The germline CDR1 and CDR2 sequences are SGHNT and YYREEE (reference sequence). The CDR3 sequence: CASRAASSSYNEQFF. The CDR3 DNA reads TGTGCCAGCAGGGCCGCATCGTCCTCCTACAATGAGCAGTTCTTC.

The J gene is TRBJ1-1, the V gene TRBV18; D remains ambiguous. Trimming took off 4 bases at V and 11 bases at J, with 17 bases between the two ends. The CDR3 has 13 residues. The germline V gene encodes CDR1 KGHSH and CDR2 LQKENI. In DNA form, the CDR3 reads TGTGCCAGCTCACTCGAGAACCCCTATGGCGCTTTCTTT. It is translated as CASSLENPYGAFF.

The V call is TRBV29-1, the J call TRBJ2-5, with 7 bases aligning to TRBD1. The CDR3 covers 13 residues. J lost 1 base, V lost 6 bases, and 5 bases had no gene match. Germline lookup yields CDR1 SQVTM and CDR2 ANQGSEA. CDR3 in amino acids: CSVHRGRQETQYF. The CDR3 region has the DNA TGCAGCGTACACAGGGGTCGCCAAGAGACCCAGTACTTC.

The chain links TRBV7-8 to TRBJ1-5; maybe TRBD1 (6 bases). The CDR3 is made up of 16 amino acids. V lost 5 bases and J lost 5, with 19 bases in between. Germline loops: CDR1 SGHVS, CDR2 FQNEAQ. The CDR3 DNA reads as TGTGCCAGCAGCCCCCGGGGCGGGGGGCTGGATCAGCCCCAGCATTTT. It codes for CASSPRGGGLDQPQHF.

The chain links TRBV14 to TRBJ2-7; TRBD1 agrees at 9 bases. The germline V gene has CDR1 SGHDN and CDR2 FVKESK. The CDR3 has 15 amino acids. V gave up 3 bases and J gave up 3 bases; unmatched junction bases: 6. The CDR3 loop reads CASSQAPGQGYEQYF. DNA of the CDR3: TGTGCCAGCAGCCAGGCTCCGGGACAGGGCTACGAGCAGTACTTC.

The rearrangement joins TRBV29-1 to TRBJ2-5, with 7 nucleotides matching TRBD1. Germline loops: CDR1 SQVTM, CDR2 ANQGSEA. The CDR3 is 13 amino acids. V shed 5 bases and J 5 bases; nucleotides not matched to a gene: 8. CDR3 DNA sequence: TGCAGCGTTTATGACAGGGCAAGGGAGACCCAGTACTTC. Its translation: CSVYDRARETQYF.

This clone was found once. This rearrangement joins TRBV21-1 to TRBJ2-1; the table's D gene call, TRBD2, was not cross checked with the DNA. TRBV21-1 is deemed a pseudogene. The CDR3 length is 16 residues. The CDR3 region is CASSRWTSGSYNEQFF. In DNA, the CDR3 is TGTGCCAGCAGCCGCTGGACTAGCGGTTCCTACAATGAGCAGTTCTTC.

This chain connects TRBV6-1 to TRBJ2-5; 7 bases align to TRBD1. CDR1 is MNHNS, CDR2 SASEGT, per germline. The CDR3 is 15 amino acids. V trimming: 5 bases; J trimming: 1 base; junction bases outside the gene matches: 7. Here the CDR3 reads CASSQLTGTQETQYF. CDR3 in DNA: TGTGCCAGCAGTCAGCTGACAGGGACCCAAGAGACCCAGTACTTC.

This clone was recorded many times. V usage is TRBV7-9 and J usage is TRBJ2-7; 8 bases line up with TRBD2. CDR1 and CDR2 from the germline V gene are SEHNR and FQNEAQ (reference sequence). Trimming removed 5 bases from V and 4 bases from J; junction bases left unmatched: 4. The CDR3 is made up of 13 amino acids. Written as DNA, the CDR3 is TGTGCCAGCAGCCCCCGGGAGGGGTACGAGCAGTACTTC. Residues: CASSPREGYEQYF.

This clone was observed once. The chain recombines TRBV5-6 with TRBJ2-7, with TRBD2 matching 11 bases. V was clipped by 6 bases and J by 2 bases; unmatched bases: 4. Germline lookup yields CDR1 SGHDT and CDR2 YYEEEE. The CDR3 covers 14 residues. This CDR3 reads CASNVAGGTYEQYF. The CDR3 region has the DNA TGTGCCAGCAACGTAGCGGGAGGGACCTACGAGCAGTACTTC.

Here the CDR3 DNA reads TGTGCCAGCAGCTTCGAGGGGACCGGGGAGCTGTTTTTT. This gives the protein CASSFEGTGELFF. V usage is TRBV7-9 and J usage is TRBJ2-2; D may correspond to TRBD1 or TRBD2 (5 bases each). The V end lost 3 bases, the J end lost 5 bases, and 7 bases lay between the germline ends. The germline V gene encodes CDR1 SEHNR and CDR2 FQNEAQ (reference sequence). This CDR3 has 13 amino acids.

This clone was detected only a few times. CDR3 DNA sequence: TGTGCCAGCGTTCCGGGACAGGGCTTCAATGAGCAGTTCTTC. Translating it yields CASVPGQGFNEQFF. This chain uses TRBV19 with TRBJ2-1; the match to TRBD1 covers 9 bases. Germline CDR1 is LNHDA and CDR2 is SQIVND (reference sequence). Trimming at V came to 9 bases and at J to 6 bases, leaving 9 bases not matched to a gene. This CDR3 is built from 14 residues.

CDR3 protein: CASSPRTNTDTQYF. DNA of the CDR3: TGTGCCAGCAGCCCCCGGACCAACACAGATACGCAGTATTTT. The chain is built from TRBV9 and TRBJ2-3; D gene uncertain. V dropped 4 bases and J dropped 2 bases, with 11 bases sitting between them. Germline lookup yields CDR1 SGDLS and CDR2 YYNGEE. The CDR3 extends over 14 amino acids. Drawing the rest from reference TRBV9 and TRBJ2-3, the complete variable domain is DSGVTQTPKHLITATGQRVTLRCSPRSGDLSVYWYQQSLDQGLQFLIQYYNGEERAKGNILERFSAQQFPDLHSELNLSSLELGDSALYFCASSPRTNTDTQYFGPGTRLTVL.